These 10 T cell receptor beta chains originate from one sample sequenced in a study of HIV-infected patients and healthy controls. Each CDR3 protein is one row after TCRdb ran MiXCR on the 5' RACE reads. The data show 70,000 or so distinct CDR3 sequences, with less than 20% seen just once and approximately 5.2% held by the top ten. The specimen sequenced was CD4+ T cells from blood. The source is a human donor in good health.

The V gene is TRBV24-1, the J gene TRBJ1-2, with 8 bases lining up with TRBD1. Germline assignment: CDR1 KGHDR and CDR2 SFDVKD. The V gene end was trimmed by 9 bases and the J gene end by 7 bases; junction bases not matched to a gene: 18. The CDR3 is made up of 16 amino acids. The CDR3 nucleotides are TGTGCCACCGCCGGGACAGGAGGGGTCGGTGGTGGTGGCTACACCTTC. Translating it yields CATAGTGGVGGGGYTF.

The chain is built from TRBV7-3 and TRBJ1-2, with D tentatively TRBD1 (6 bases). The CDR3 has 15 amino acids. V was cut by 0 bases and J by 7 bases, with 15 bases left in between. Germline lookup yields CDR1 SGHTA and CDR2 FQGTGA. The DNA for the CDR3 is TGTGCCAGCAGCTTAACGGGACACGGGGTCTCTGGCTACACCTTC. It is translated as CASSLTGHGVSGYTF. The full variable domain, completed using reference TRBV7-3 and TRBJ1-2, is GAGVSQTPSNKVTEKGKYVELRCDPISGHTALYWYRQSLGQGPEFLIYFQGTGAADDSGLPNDRFFAVRPEGSVSTLKIQRTERGDSAVYLCASSLTGHGVSGYTFGSGTRLTVV.

J is TRBJ1-1 and V is TRBV5-6; 7 bases map to TRBD1. V trimming: 0 bases; J trimming: 5 bases; junction bases outside the gene matches: 7. Germline lookup yields CDR1 SGHDT and CDR2 YYEEEE. CDR3 length: 15 amino acids. The CDR3 spells CASSLGTPGGTEAFF. DNA of the CDR3: TGTGCCAGCAGCTTGGGGACCCCAGGGGGGACTGAAGCTTTCTTT.

The chain carries TRBV20-1 and TRBJ1-4; D might be TRBD1 (5 bases). The CDR3 has 14 residues. V was trimmed by 0 bases and J by 8 bases, leaving 13 bases between them. CDR1 DFQATT and CDR2 SNEGSKA come from the germline V gene (reference sequence). The CDR3 DNA is TGCAGTGCTAGAGATCTCACGGGGGTCGAAAAACTGTTTTTT. The encoded protein is CSARDLTGVEKLFF.

This clonotype was counted between two and nine times. The rearrangement links TRBV2 to TRBJ2-1, with D possibly TRBD2 on 5 matching bases. CDR1 and CDR2 (germline): SNHLY, FYNNEI. The germline V and J ends were trimmed by 6 bases and 5 bases, with 11 bases remaining between them. The CDR3 length is 13 residues. This CDR3 reads CASRQTKNNEQFF. The CDR3 nucleotides are TGTGCCAGCAGACAGACTAAGAACAATGAGCAGTTCTTC. The whole variable domain, remainder taken from reference TRBV2 and TRBJ2-1, is EPEVTQTPSHQVTQMGQEVILRCVPISNHLYFYWYRQILGQKVEFLVSFYNNEISEKSEIFDDQFSVERPDGSNFTLKIRSTKLEDSAMYFCASRQTKNNEQFFGPGTRLTVL.

Only a few counts were recorded for this clonotype. The gene calls are TRBV20-1 and TRBJ2-3; unclear D gene. The CDR3 runs to 12 residues. Trimming took 6 bases from V and 0 from J, leaving 7 bases between them. Looked up from germline, CDR1 is DFQATT and CDR2 is SNEGSKA (reference sequence). This CDR3 is CSARRSTDTQYF. Here the CDR3 DNA reads TGCAGTGCCCGACGTAGCACAGATACGCAGTATTTT.

The chain has TRBV1 and TRBJ2-1; the table gives TRBD2 as D, unverified against the DNA. TRBV1 represents a pseudogene. The CDR3 has 15 residues. The DNA of the CDR3 is TGCACCAGCAGCTGGATTAGCGAGAATTGCAATGAGCAGTTCTTC. Protein sequence: CTSSWISENCNEQFF.

This clonotype was recorded a few times. The chain combines TRBV7-6 with TRBJ1-1; 7 nucleotides agree with TRBD1. V lost 5 bases to trimming and J lost 2 bases; unmatched junction nucleotides: 5. The CDR3 has 14 residues. Germline CDR1 SGHVS, CDR2 FNYEAQ. The CDR3 nucleotides are TGTGCCAGCAGCACTCGACAGGGAAACACTGAAGCTTTCTTT. Translated, it gives CASSTRQGNTEAFF. The full variable domain, its missing parts supplied by reference TRBV7-6 and TRBJ1-1, is GAGVSQSPRYKVTKRGQDVALRCDPISGHVSLYWYRQALGQGPEFLTYFNYEAQQDKSGLPNDRFSAERPEGSISTLTIQRTEQRDSAMYRCASSTRQGNTEAFFGQGTRLTVV.

In its sample, this clonotype ranks as medium-sized. V gene TRBV2 combines with J gene TRBJ2-3, with TRBD2 as a possible D gene (5 bases). V was cut by 4 bases and J by 1 base, with 12 bases left in between. The CDR3 has 15 residues. Germline CDR1 and CDR2: SNHLY and FYNNEI. The CDR3 coding sequence is TGTGCCAGCAGTGGAACGGGGTCTCGCACAGATACGCAGTATTTT. It yields the protein CASSGTGSRTDTQYF.

This clonotype was seen repeatedly, ten times or more. The chain combines TRBV7-3 with TRBJ2-1; possible D gene TRBD1, 6 bases. The V end was cut by 2 bases, the J end by 13 bases, with 21 bases between. The CDR3 has 15 residues. Germline V gives CDR1 SGHTA, CDR2 FQGTGA. The DNA for the CDR3 is TGTGCCAGCAGCTTATCCGGGACAACCCTCGATTTTCAGTTCTTC. Translated: CASSLSGTTLDFQFF.